This record covers a single T cell receptor (beta chain). This clone's antigen is unknown. No much larger clone exists at a distance of one base, and base qualities are not known. Trimming at the junction amounts to 7 bases on V and 8 bases on J, and the germline ends lie 17 bases apart. Based on the germline V gene, the CDR1 and CDR2 sequences are SNHLY and FYNNEI. The CDR3, cysteine through phenylalanine, is 13 amino acids long. Kept here is only the CDR3 DNA, which spans 39 bases and is read in frame from base 1. These data are taken from a study of control samples from healthy donors and cancer patients (dated by TCRdb to 2018 to 2021). Libraries were made using the immunoSEQ multiplex PCR assay. TCRdb took this table from immuneACCESS and kept in-frame rearrangements with V and J called. Such tables lack part of the clones; where checked against another copy, unresolved V genes explain under half of the gap, and the rest is unexplained. Counted in this sample were tens of thousands of clones; around 89% of them appeared once. The ten largest clones add up to 13% to 15% of the sample.

What was sequenced was blood. This TCR derives from a woman in her seventies in good health. Recombination joined TRBV2 with TRBJ1-2; TRBD1 is possibly the D segment (6 matching bases). The CDR3 loop reads CASTQAQGQGYTF. In nucleotide form, the sequence is TGTGCCAGCACCCAGGCGCAGGGGCAGGGCTACACCTTC. Reference TRBV2 and TRBJ1-2 genes cover what lies past the CDR3, so the full variable domain is EPEVTQTPSHQVTQMGQEVILRCVPISNHLYFYWYRQILGQKVEFLVSFYNNEISEKSEIFDDQFSVERPDGSNFTLKIRSTKLEDSAMYFCASTQAQGQGYTFGSGTRLTVV.